The T cell receptor (beta chain) under discussion was sequenced for a study of beta chain features in type 1 diabetes. Since all of the isolated RNA was reverse transcribed, expressed TCRB transcripts were what got sequenced. Assay used: immunoSEQ multiplex PCR; TCRdb lists only in-frame clones, some missing. The sample yields under 95,000 clones, roughly 34% seen once. This clone was seen only a few times. The CDR3 loop spans 14 amino acids. Trimming cost V 2 bases and J 4 bases, with 12 bases left between them. Germline values: CDR1 GTSNPN, CDR2 SVGIG (reference sequence). Sequenced sample: stem cell memory CD4+ T cells from blood. The gene calls are TRBV30 and TRBJ2-1; D uncertain. This TCR came from a young woman in good health. This CDR3 is CAWSPRTGYNEQFF. The CDR3 DNA reads as TGTGCCTGGAGTCCCAGAACGGGTTACAATGAGCAGTTCTTC.